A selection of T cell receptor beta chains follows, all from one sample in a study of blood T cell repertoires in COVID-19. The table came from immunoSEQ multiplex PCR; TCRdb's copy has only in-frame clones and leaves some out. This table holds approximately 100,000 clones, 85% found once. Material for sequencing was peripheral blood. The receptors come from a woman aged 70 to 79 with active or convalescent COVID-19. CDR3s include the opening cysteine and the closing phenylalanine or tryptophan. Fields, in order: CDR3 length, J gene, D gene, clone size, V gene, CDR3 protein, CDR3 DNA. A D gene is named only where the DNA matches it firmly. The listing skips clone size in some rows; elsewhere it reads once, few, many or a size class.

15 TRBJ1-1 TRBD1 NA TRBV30 CAWSPRDRGNTEAFF TGTGCCTGGAGTCCACGGGACAGGGGAAACACTGAAGCTTTCTTT
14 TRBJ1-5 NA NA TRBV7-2 CASSPDTPSQPQHF TGTGCCAGCAGCCCGGACACCCCTTCTCAGCCCCAGCATTTT
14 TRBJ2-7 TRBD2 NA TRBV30 CAWSHSGGAGEQYF TGTGCCTGGAGTCATAGCGGGGGGGCCGGCGAGCAGTACTTC
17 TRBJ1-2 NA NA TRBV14 CASSLGTPEFPNYGYTF TGTGCCAGCAGCCTCGGGACACCTGAGTTCCCTAACTATGGCTACACCTTC
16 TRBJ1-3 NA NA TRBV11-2 CASSYLRGRSGNTIYF TGTGCCAGCAGCTACCTACGAGGGCGCTCTGGAAACACCATATATTTT
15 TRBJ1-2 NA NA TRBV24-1 CATSDVSGGPYGYTF TGTGCCACCAGTGATGTCTCCGGGGGACCCTATGGCTACACCTTC
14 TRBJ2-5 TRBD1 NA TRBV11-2 CASSRDRAPETQYF TGTGCCAGCAGCAGGGACAGGGCCCCAGAGACCCAGTACTTC
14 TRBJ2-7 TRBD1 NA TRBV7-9 CASSPQGGSYEQYF TGTGCCAGCAGCCCACAGGGGGGCTCCTACGAGCAGTACTTC
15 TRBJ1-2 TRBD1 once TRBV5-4 CASSLGRQGQDGYTF TGTGCCAGCAGCTTGGGTAGACAGGGGCAAGATGGCTACACCTTC
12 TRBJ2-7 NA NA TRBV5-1 CASSPDSLEQYF TGCGCCAGCAGCCCGGACAGCCTTGAGCAGTACTTC
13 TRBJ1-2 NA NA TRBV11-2 CASSLAANYGYTF TGTGCCAGCAGCTTGGCGGCTAACTATGGCTACACCTTC
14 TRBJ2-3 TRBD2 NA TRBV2 CASRERGVADTQYF TGTGCCAGCAGGGAGCGGGGGGTGGCAGATACGCAGTATTTT
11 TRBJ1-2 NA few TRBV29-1 CSVEVNYGYTF TGCAGCGTAGAGGTTAACTATGGCTACACCTTC
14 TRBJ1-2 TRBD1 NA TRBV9 CASSPGQGAGGYTF TGTGCCAGCAGCCCGGGACAGGGGGCGGGTGGCTACACCTTC
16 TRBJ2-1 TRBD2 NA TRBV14 CASSQQASGGLNEQFF TGTGCCAGCAGCCAACAGGCTAGCGGGGGGCTCAATGAGCAGTTCTTC
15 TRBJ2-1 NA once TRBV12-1 CASSPPGRSYNEQFF TGTGCCAGCAGCCCTCCAGGAAGGTCCTACAATGAGCAGTTCTTC
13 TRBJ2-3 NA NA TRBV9 CASSVAPGDTQYF TGTGCCAGCAGCGTAGCACCGGGGGATACGCAGTATTTT
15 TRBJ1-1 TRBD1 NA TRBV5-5 CASSAGGARDTEAFF TGTGCCAGCAGCGCAGGGGGCGCGAGGGACACTGAAGCTTTCTTT
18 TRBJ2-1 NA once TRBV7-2 CASSLELARALVDNEQFF TGTGCCAGCAGCTTAGAATTAGCGCGAGCCTTAGTCGACAATGAGCAGTTCTTC
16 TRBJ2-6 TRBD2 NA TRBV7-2 CASSLSGRAGANVLTF TGTGCCAGCAGCTTGAGCGGGAGGGCTGGGGCCAACGTCCTGACTTTC
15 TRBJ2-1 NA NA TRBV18 CASSSNGGTYNEQFF TGTGCCAGCTCTTCGAATGGGGGCACCTACAATGAGCAGTTCTTC
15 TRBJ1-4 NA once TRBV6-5 CASSYRQEFNEKLFF TGTGCCAGCAGTTACAGGCAGGAATTTAATGAAAAACTGTTTTTT
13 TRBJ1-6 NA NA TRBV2 CASSEAYFAPLHF TGTGCCAGCAGTGAAGCCTATTTTGCGCCCCTCCACTTT
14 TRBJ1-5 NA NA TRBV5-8 CASSFSGTNQPQHF TGTGCCAGCAGCTTCTCAGGTACAAATCAGCCCCAGCATTTT
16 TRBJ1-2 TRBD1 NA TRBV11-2 CASTPGRDSSYYGYTF TGTGCCAGCACCCCCGGGAGGGACAGCTCTTACTATGGCTACACCTTC
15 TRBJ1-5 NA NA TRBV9 CASSVGGQGSQPQHF TGTGCCAGCAGCGTAGGGGGGCAGGGGAGTCAGCCCCAGCATTTT
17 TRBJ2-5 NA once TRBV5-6 CASSLGGHNRPKETQYF TGTGCCAGCAGCTTGGGGGGACACAATCGCCCTAAGGAGACCCAGTACTTC
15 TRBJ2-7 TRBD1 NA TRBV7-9 CASSPRDRDTYEQYF TGTGCCAGCAGCCCCCGGGACAGGGATACCTACGAGCAGTACTTC
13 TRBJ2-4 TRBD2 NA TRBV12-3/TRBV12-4 CASSPTGRDIQYF TGTGCCAGCAGTCCAACTGGGAGGGACATTCAGTACTTC
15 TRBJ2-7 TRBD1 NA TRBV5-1 CASKIQGQGAYEQYF TGCGCCAGCAAAATCCAAGGGCAGGGGGCCTACGAGCAGTACTTC
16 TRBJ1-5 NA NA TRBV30 CAWSVKRADPNQPQHF TGTGCCTGGAGTGTCAAGAGGGCAGATCCCAATCAGCCCCAGCATTTT
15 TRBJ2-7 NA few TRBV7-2 CASSLGSLSSYEQYF TGTGCCAGCAGCTTAGGGAGCCTAAGCTCCTACGAGCAGTACTTC
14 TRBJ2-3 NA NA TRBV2 CASRLLGSTDTQYF TGTGCCAGCAGACTACTAGGGAGCACAGATACGCAGTATTTT
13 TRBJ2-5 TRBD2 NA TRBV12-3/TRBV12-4 CASARTRWETQYF TGTGCCAGTGCCAGGACTAGATGGGAGACCCAGTACTTC
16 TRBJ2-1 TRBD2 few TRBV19 CASSIVRAGGHNEQFF TGTGCCAGTAGTATAGTCCGAGCGGGAGGCCACAATGAGCAGTTCTTC
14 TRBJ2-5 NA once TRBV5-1 CASSLVAGEETQYF TGCGCCAGCAGCTTGGTTGCAGGGGAAGAGACCCAGTACTTC
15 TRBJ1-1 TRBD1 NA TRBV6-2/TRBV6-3 CASSSQTGGNTEAFF TGTGCCAGCAGTTCCCAGACAGGGGGGAACACTGAAGCTTTCTTT
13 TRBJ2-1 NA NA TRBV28 CASRFPSADEQFF TGTGCCAGCAGGTTCCCATCGGCGGATGAGCAGTTCTTC
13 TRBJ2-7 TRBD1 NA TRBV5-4 CASSLPGGLEQYF TGTGCCAGCAGCTTGCCAGGGGGCCTCGAGCAGTACTTC
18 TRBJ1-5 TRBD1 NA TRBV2 CASSITGGSPYSNQPQHF TGTGCCAGCAGTATCACAGGGGGATCTCCCTATAGCAATCAGCCCCAGCATTTT